A selection of T cell receptor beta chains follows, all from one sample in a study of blood T cell repertoires in COVID-19. The protocol was immunoSEQ multiplex PCR, while the TCRdb copy is restricted to in-frame clones and leaves out a portion. The sample records hundreds of thousands of clones, around nine tenths being singletons. Sequencing was done on a sample of PBMCs or T cells enriched from blood (not recorded which). These receptors were collected from a woman aged 50 to 60 with acute COVID-19. The CDR3 runs from the conserved cysteine through the conserved F or W. A D gene is named only where the DNA matches it firmly. Rows give clone size only sometimes, using once, few, many, or a class for an expanded clone.

size	V	D	J	DNA	CDR3
-	TRBV28	-	TRBJ2-2	TGTGCCAGCAAAGGGGACACCGGGGAGCTGTTTTTT	CASKGDTGELFF
-	TRBV7-2	TRBD2	TRBJ2-7	TGTGCCAGCAATAGGGGAGGGAGCTCCTACGAGCAGTACTTC	CASNRGGSSYEQYF
-	TRBV7-8	TRBD2	TRBJ2-3	TGTGCCAGCAGCCGAATCGGGACTAGGCAATCCACAGATACGCAGTATTTT	CASSRIGTRQSTDTQYF
-	TRBV6-5	-	TRBJ2-7	TGTGCCAGCAGTTACTCGGCTGTCGACTACGAGCAGTACTTC	CASSYSAVDYEQYF
-	TRBV18	-	TRBJ2-7	TGTGCCAGCTCACCGCTTGAACTCTCCAGGGGCGAGCAGTACTTC	CASSPLELSRGEQYF
-	TRBV7-9	TRBD2	TRBJ2-1	TGTGCCAGCAGCCCGTACGGGGGGGAGTGGTACAATGAGCAGTTCTTC	CASSPYGGEWYNEQFF
-	TRBV28	-	TRBJ2-7	TGTGCCAGCAGCTCAGCGGGTAGCTCCTACGAGCAGTACTTC	CASSSAGSSYEQYF
-	TRBV29-1	TRBD1	TRBJ2-7	TGCAGCGTTAAGGACAGGACGGGCTCCTACGAGCAGTACTTC	CSVKDRTGSYEQYF
-	TRBV7-3	-	TRBJ1-5	TGTGCCAGCAGCCAAGGAGGTAGTCAGCCCCAGCATTTT	CASSQGGSQPQHF
-	TRBV7-8	TRBD2	TRBJ2-7	TGTGCCAGCAGCTTAGAGGGGCTAGCGGGAGGGGAATACTACGAGCAGTACTTC	CASSLEGLAGGEYYEQYF
-	TRBV6-5	-	TRBJ2-7	TGTGCCAGCATCCCCCGCCCCAGGGGCCCCTACGAGCAGTACTTC	CASIPRPRGPYEQYF
-	TRBV6-5	TRBD1	TRBJ2-1	TGTGCCAGCACCGCCTTCGGGACAGGGGGCGATGAGCAGTTCTTC	CASTAFGTGGDEQFF
-	TRBV2	-	TRBJ2-3	TGTGCCAGCACCCGGACAGAACCCCTAATCGGGGATACGCAGTATTTT	CASTRTEPLIGDTQYF
-	TRBV5-1	-	TRBJ2-7	TGCGCCAGCAGCTTGTTGGCAGGGGCTAGCTCCTACGAGCAGTACTTC	CASSLLAGASSYEQYF
-	TRBV24-1	TRBD2	TRBJ2-1	TGTGCCACCAGTGATTTCAGCGGGAGAACCTACAATGAGCAGTTCTTC	CATSDFSGRTYNEQFF
-	TRBV19	TRBD1	TRBJ2-1	TGTGCCACCTCATTGGGGTGGACAGGGGCCTACAATGAGCAGTTCTTC	CATSLGWTGAYNEQFF
-	TRBV4-1	-	TRBJ2-1	TGCGCCAGCAGCCAGCCTCAGAACAATGAGCAGTTCTTC	CASSQPQNNEQFF
-	TRBV12-3/TRBV12-4	-	TRBJ1-5	TGTGCCAGCGAGCAGGGCGACAATCAGCCCCAGCATTTT	CASEQGDNQPQHF
-	TRBV7-9	-	TRBJ2-3	TGTGCCAGCAGCCCTAGGCTTAGCACAGATACGCAGTATTTT	CASSPRLSTDTQYF
-	TRBV6-2/TRBV6-3	-	TRBJ2-1	TGTGCCAGCAGTTACTCTTTGACGGGAGAAAGAAATGAGCAGTTCTTC	CASSYSLTGERNEQFF
-	TRBV18	TRBD1	TRBJ1-4	TGTGCCAGCTCAACTACAGGGGGCCGAGGAGAAAAACTGTTTTTT	CASSTTGGRGEKLFF
-	TRBV7-8	-	TRBJ1-4	TGTGCCAGCAGAATGCGCGGGGACGAAAAACTGTTTTTT	CASRMRGDEKLFF
-	TRBV29-1	-	TRBJ1-1	TGCAGCGTTGTCGATAGGGGTGAAGCTTTCTTT	CSVVDRGEAFF
-	TRBV20-1	-	TRBJ2-5	TGCAGTGCGTTAGGGGAGGCCCAGTACTTC	CSALGEAQYF
-	TRBV30	-	TRBJ1-5	TGTGCCTGGAGTGCGGGGGGAGGACAGCCCCAGCATTTT	CAWSAGGGQPQHF
-	TRBV7-3	TRBD1	TRBJ2-7	TGTGCCAGCAGCGGGACAGGGGAGGACGAGCAGTACTTC	CASSGTGEDEQYF
-	TRBV9	TRBD2	TRBJ2-2	TGTGCCAGCAGCGCCCCATCCCCCCCTCTAGCGGTCACCGGGGAGCTGTTTTTT	CASSAPSPPLAVTGELFF
-	TRBV9	TRBD1	TRBJ2-7	TGTGCCAGCAGCGTAGCTCAGGGGGCATCCTACGAGCAGTACTTC	CASSVAQGASYEQYF
-	TRBV28	-	TRBJ1-5	TGTGCCAGCAGTTGGCAGAACAATCAGCCCCAGCATTTT	CASSWQNNQPQHF
many	TRBV7-2	-	TRBJ2-7	TGTGCCAGCAGCTTAAGACAGTTCGACTCCTACGAGCAGTACTTC	CASSLRQFDSYEQYF
-	TRBV7-3	-	TRBJ1-2	TGTGCCAGCAGCACCCCAGCAGGACAGCAAGTCGATGGCTACACCTTC	CASSTPAGQQVDGYTF
-	TRBV5-1	TRBD2	TRBJ2-7	TGCGCCAGCAGCTCAGCGGGAGCTCGCTACGAGCAGTACTTC	CASSSAGARYEQYF
-	TRBV27	TRBD2	TRBJ2-3	TGTGCCAGCAGCCCAACTAGCGTAACAGATACGCAGTATTTT	CASSPTSVTDTQYF
-	TRBV3-1/TRBV3-2	-	TRBJ2-7	TGTGCCAGCAGCCCCCGGGACGGGACATACGAGCAGTACTTC	CASSPRDGTYEQYF
-	TRBV7-7	TRBD2	TRBJ2-1	TGTGCCAGCAGCTTAGGGCTAGCGGGCTCCTACAATGAGCAGTTCTTC	CASSLGLAGSYNEQFF
-	TRBV30	-	TRBJ2-5	TGTGCCAGAACTACTAGAGGGGGAGCAACCCAGTACTTC	CARTTRGGATQYF
-	TRBV19	TRBD2	TRBJ2-2	TGTGCCAGTAGTATAGGCGGGAGGGCCACCGGGGAGCTGTTTTTT	CASSIGGRATGELFF
once	TRBV6-5	-	TRBJ1-1	TGTGCCAGCAGTTACGCACAAACCATGAACACTGAAGCTTTCTTT	CASSYAQTMNTEAFF
-	TRBV15	TRBD1	TRBJ1-6	TGTGCCACCAGCAGAGATCAGGGGGGAAATTCACCCCTCCACTTT	CATSRDQGGNSPLHF
-	TRBV18	-	TRBJ1-2	TGTGCCAGCTCACCTCTTAGAGAGGGATATGGCTACACCTTC	CASSPLREGYGYTF
-	TRBV30	TRBD2	TRBJ2-7	TGTGCCTGGAGTGTATTTAGCGGGGCCCTCGAGCAGTACTTC	CAWSVFSGALEQYF
few	TRBV5-1	-	TRBJ1-4	TGCGCCAGCAGCTTCGCTCCAGTCGGGGCAACTAATGAAAAACTGTTTTTT	CASSFAPVGATNEKLFF
-	TRBV19	-	TRBJ1-5	TGTGCCAGTAGTATAGTTGGGGGGGACGGTCAGCCCCAGCATTTT	CASSIVGGDGQPQHF
-	TRBV5-4	TRBD1	TRBJ2-5	TGTGCCAGCAGCAAACCCACCGGGACAGGGGCCCAAGAGACCCAGTACTTC	CASSKPTGTGAQETQYF
-	TRBV18	TRBD2	TRBJ2-5	TGTGCCAGCTCACCCGGGCCTAGCGGGAGCTGGGAGACCCAGTACTTC	CASSPGPSGSWETQYF
-	TRBV4-3	TRBD1	TRBJ1-2	TGCGCCAGCAGCCAAGAAGGGACAGGGTTTGGCTACACCTTC	CASSQEGTGFGYTF
-	TRBV3-1/TRBV3-2	-	TRBJ2-7	TGTGCCAGCAGCCAAGATAGGAGGAACGAGCAGTACTTC	CASSQDRRNEQYF
medium-sized	TRBV28	TRBD2	TRBJ2-2	TGTGCCAGCAGTTTAGCCGGGGGAGCGGGAGTTATAGAAGGGGAGCTGTTTTTT	CASSLAGGAGVIEGELFF
-	TRBV7-9	TRBD1	TRBJ2-7	TGTGCCAGCAGCCAGAGGACAGGGGGGACCTACGAGCAGTACTTC	CASSQRTGGTYEQYF
-	TRBV28	-	TRBJ2-5	TGTGCCAGCAGCAGTGCTAGCGCGACGTACCAAGAGACCCAGTACTTC	CASSSASATYQETQYF
once	TRBV6-2/TRBV6-3	TRBD1	TRBJ1-1	TGTGCCAGCAGTGGAGGTTGGACAGGTATTAACACTGAAGCTTTCTTT	CASSGGWTGINTEAFF
-	TRBV28	TRBD1	TRBJ1-2	TGTGCCAGCAGGCCCGGGACAGGGGGCGATGGCTACACCTTC	CASRPGTGGDGYTF
-	TRBV30	-	TRBJ2-3	TGTGCCTGGGAGGGACTTCGGTACACAGATACGCAGTATTTT	CAWEGLRYTDTQYF
-	TRBV7-2	-	TRBJ1-5	TGTGCCAGCAGCTTATGGGACATCAATCAGCCCCAGCATTTT	CASSLWDINQPQHF
-	TRBV6-6	TRBD1	TRBJ1-6	TGTGCCGCCCAGCGGCCAGGGGGCGGGGATTCACCCCTCCACTTT	CAAQRPGGGDSPLHF